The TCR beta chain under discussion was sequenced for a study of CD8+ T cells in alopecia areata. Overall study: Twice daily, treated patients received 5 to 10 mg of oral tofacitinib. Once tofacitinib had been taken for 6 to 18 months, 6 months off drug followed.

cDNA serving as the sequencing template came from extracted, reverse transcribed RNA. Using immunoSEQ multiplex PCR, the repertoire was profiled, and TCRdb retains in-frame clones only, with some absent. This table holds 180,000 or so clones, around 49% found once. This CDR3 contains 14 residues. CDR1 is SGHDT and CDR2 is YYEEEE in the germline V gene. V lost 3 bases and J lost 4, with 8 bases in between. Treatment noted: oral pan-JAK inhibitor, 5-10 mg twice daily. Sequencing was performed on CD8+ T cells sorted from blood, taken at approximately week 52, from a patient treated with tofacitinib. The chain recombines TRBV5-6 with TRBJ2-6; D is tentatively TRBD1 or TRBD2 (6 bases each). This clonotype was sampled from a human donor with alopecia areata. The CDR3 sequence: CASSSGAGANVLTF. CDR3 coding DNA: TGTGCCAGCAGCTCGGGGGCGGGGGCCAACGTCCTGACTTTC.